These T cell receptor beta chains were read from a single sample in a study of blood T cells in healthy people across ages. Using its own MiXCR run on the 5' RACE reads, TCRdb lists one record per CDR3 protein. The sample lists 750,000 to 950,000 distinct CDR3 sequences, roughly 28% occurring once. The sample was also reused in another study, on T cells of mothers and their children.

The sample taken for sequencing was blood. The receptors derive from a woman in her thirties or forties in good health. Each CDR3 is given with its conserved first and last residue. The D gene is left open where the match is weak. For some rows the clone size is stated as once, few or many, or as a class when expanded; others skip it.

DNA: TGTGCCAGCAGCTTAGTCCGGGTTGGGGTATACGGAGATACGCAGTATTTT
CDR3: CASSLVRVGVYGDTQYF
J: TRBJ2-3
size: NA
D: NA
V: TRBV7-6

DNA: TGTGCCAGCACGGTGGGGACAGGGATTTTCGACGAGCAGTACTTC
CDR3: CASTVGTGIFDEQYF
J: TRBJ2-7
size: NA
D: TRBD1
V: TRBV6-1

DNA: TGTGCCAGCAGTTTAGCGGGGCGGGAAGCTTTCTTT
CDR3: CASSLAGREAFF
J: TRBJ1-1
size: many
D: NA
V: TRBV12-3/TRBV12-4

DNA: TGTGCCAGCAGCGTAGAAGGGACTGGAGATACGCAGTATTTT
CDR3: CASSVEGTGDTQYF
J: TRBJ2-3
size: many
D: NA
V: TRBV9

DNA: TGCGCCAGCAGCCCCGACGGTACGAACACCGGGGAGCTGTTTTTT
CDR3: CASSPDGTNTGELFF
J: TRBJ2-2
size: few
D: NA
V: TRBV4-3

DNA: TGCAGCGTTGGGGGGGGCCATAACTATGGCTACACCTTC
CDR3: CSVGGGHNYGYTF
J: TRBJ1-2
size: few
D: NA
V: TRBV29-1

DNA: TGTGCCAGCAGTTTATCTGCGGGGGGCCTCAAAGGGACCCAGTACTTC
CDR3: CASSLSAGGLKGTQYF
J: TRBJ2-5
size: few
D: TRBD2
V: TRBV12-3/TRBV12-4

DNA: TGTGCCAGCAGTGATCCTCGACTAGCGGGGGGTCGAGAGACCCAGTACTTC
CDR3: CASSDPRLAGGRETQYF
J: TRBJ2-5
size: many
D: TRBD2
V: TRBV6-2/TRBV6-3

DNA: TGTGCCTGCAGTTTAGACAGGGGGGCCTACAATGAGCAGTTCTTC
CDR3: CACSLDRGAYNEQFF
J: TRBJ2-1
size: NA
D: TRBD1
V: TRBV12-3/TRBV12-4

DNA: TGTGCCTCTCGGGAGGGTGACTATGGCTACACCTTC
CDR3: CASREGDYGYTF
J: TRBJ1-2
size: few
D: NA
V: TRBV19

DNA: TGTGCCAGCAGCCCTACCGGGTCCAGAGACGATCAGTACTTC
CDR3: CASSPTGSRDDQYF
J: TRBJ2-4
size: few
D: NA
V: TRBV7-3

DNA: TGTGCCAGCAGCCTTCGGACAGAAATGTCCGAAAAACTGTTTTTT
CDR3: CASSLRTEMSEKLFF
J: TRBJ1-4
size: many
D: NA
V: TRBV7-2

DNA: TGCAGCGTGGTTTGGGACAGGGAGAGAAACATTCAGTACTTC
CDR3: CSVVWDRERNIQYF
J: TRBJ2-4
size: many
D: TRBD1
V: TRBV29-1

DNA: TGTGCCAGCAGTTTAAGGGTGGGGGTCAATGGCTACACCTTC
CDR3: CASSLRVGVNGYTF
J: TRBJ1-2
size: few
D: NA
V: TRBV28

DNA: TGTGCCTGGACAGGGGGCAACTCCTATAATTCACCCCTCCACTTT
CDR3: CAWTGGNSYNSPLHF
J: TRBJ1-6
size: NA
D: TRBD1
V: TRBV30

DNA: TGTGCCAGCAGCATCCGGACAGAGAACACTGAAGCTTTCTTT
CDR3: CASSIRTENTEAFF
J: TRBJ1-1
size: NA
D: NA
V: TRBV7-8

DNA: TGTGCCAGCAGCTTTCTAACTAGCGGAGACCCGGCTGGAGAGACCCAGTACTTC
CDR3: CASSFLTSGDPAGETQYF
J: TRBJ2-5
size: NA
D: TRBD2
V: TRBV13

DNA: TGTGCCAGCAGTTTATCAGGGGTCCGGGACACTGAAGCTTTCTTT
CDR3: CASSLSGVRDTEAFF
J: TRBJ1-1
size: few
D: NA
V: TRBV28

DNA: TGCAGTGCTAGAGGGGACGGGGCTACCTATGGCTACACCTTC
CDR3: CSARGDGATYGYTF
J: TRBJ1-2
size: few
D: NA
V: TRBV20-1

DNA: TGTGCCAGCTCACCACCGGTAACCCCTGGGGAAGAGACCCAGTACTTC
CDR3: CASSPPVTPGEETQYF
J: TRBJ2-5
size: few
D: NA
V: TRBV18

DNA: TGTGCCAGCAGTTTAGTTTCCAGGGGGCGCGACCTGAACACTGAAGCTTTCTTT
CDR3: CASSLVSRGRDLNTEAFF
J: TRBJ1-1
size: NA
D: TRBD1
V: TRBV12-3/TRBV12-4

DNA: TGTGCCAGCTCACCAGGACAGGGGGCGTATGAGACCCAGTACTTC
CDR3: CASSPGQGAYETQYF
J: TRBJ2-5
size: few
D: TRBD1
V: TRBV18

DNA: TGTGCCAGCAGTTACTCTGGACTAGCGGGGGATGGGGAGACCCAGTACTTC
CDR3: CASSYSGLAGDGETQYF
J: TRBJ2-5
size: NA
D: TRBD2
V: TRBV6-5

DNA: TGTGCCAGCAGCGAAAGACTAGCGGAGACAAGCTCCTACGAGCAGTACTTC
CDR3: CASSERLAETSSYEQYF
J: TRBJ2-7
size: many
D: TRBD2
V: TRBV7-2

DNA: TGTGCCAGCAGCGCCGGGACAGAGTCTTTACGTGAGCAGTTCTTC
CDR3: CASSAGTESLREQFF
J: TRBJ2-1
size: many
D: TRBD1
V: TRBV5-7

DNA: TGTGCCAGCTCACCACCAACGACTAATGGAAACACCATATATTTT
CDR3: CASSPPTTNGNTIYF
J: TRBJ1-3
size: NA
D: NA
V: TRBV18

DNA: TGCGCCAGCAGCCAGTCGGGACAGGGGGTTCAAGAGACCCAGTACTTC
CDR3: CASSQSGQGVQETQYF
J: TRBJ2-5
size: NA
D: TRBD1
V: TRBV5-1

DNA: TGTGCCAGCAGGTACAGGGACGAGCAGTACTTC
CDR3: CASRYRDEQYF
J: TRBJ2-7
size: many
D: NA
V: TRBV28

DNA: TGTGCCAGCAGCCCCGACAGAGCCTTTGTGTATGAGCAGTTCTTC
CDR3: CASSPDRAFVYEQFF
J: TRBJ2-1
size: NA
D: NA
V: TRBV7-3

DNA: TGTGCCACCAGTGCGGGCAGGCGAGGGAATCAGCCCCAGCATTTT
CDR3: CATSAGRRGNQPQHF
J: TRBJ1-5
size: NA
D: NA
V: TRBV24-1

DNA: TGTGCCAGCAGTTGGGGGACCGGGGAGCAGTACTTC
CDR3: CASSWGTGEQYF
J: TRBJ2-7
size: NA
D: NA
V: TRBV28

DNA: TGCGCCAGCAGCTCGAGATCCATGGGTCAGGCGAACACTGAAGCTTTCTTT
CDR3: CASSSRSMGQANTEAFF
J: TRBJ1-1
size: few
D: NA
V: TRBV5-1

DNA: TGTGCCATCAGTGGAAGCGGGACTAATGAAAAACTGTTTTTT
CDR3: CAISGSGTNEKLFF
J: TRBJ1-4
size: few
D: NA
V: TRBV10-3

DNA: TGTGCCAGCAGCCGGACTAGCGGGGGGTGGGAGACCCAGTACTTC
CDR3: CASSRTSGGWETQYF
J: TRBJ2-5
size: NA
D: TRBD2
V: TRBV7-2

DNA: TGCAGTGCTCGTAGACAGCGCTCTGGGGCCAACGTCCTGACTTTC
CDR3: CSARRQRSGANVLTF
J: TRBJ2-6
size: NA
D: NA
V: TRBV20-1

DNA: TGTGCCAGCAGGCACTTTGGGGGGGCGAGGGAGACCCAGTACTTC
CDR3: CASRHFGGARETQYF
J: TRBJ2-5
size: few
D: NA
V: TRBV6-1

DNA: TGTGCCAGCAGTTACTCTGCAGGGGGCTTCTACAATGAGCAGTTCTTC
CDR3: CASSYSAGGFYNEQFF
J: TRBJ2-1
size: many
D: TRBD1
V: TRBV6-5

DNA: TGTGCCAGCAATTACTTCGAGAGTGGTGAGCAGTTCTTC
CDR3: CASNYFESGEQFF
J: TRBJ2-1
size: few
D: NA
V: TRBV28

DNA: TGTGCCAGCAGCTTAGTCGTCGTTGAGCAGTACTTC
CDR3: CASSLVVVEQYF
J: TRBJ2-7
size: few
D: NA
V: TRBV7-9

DNA: TGCAGTGCTAGATTTTCCGGGACAGGGGTTATGAACACTGAAGCTTTCTTT
CDR3: CSARFSGTGVMNTEAFF
J: TRBJ1-1
size: few
D: TRBD1
V: TRBV20-1

DNA: TGCAGCGGAGAGGGAGGGGGCAGGGAAGAGACCCAGTACTTC
CDR3: CSGEGGGREETQYF
J: TRBJ2-5
size: NA
D: NA
V: TRBV29-1

DNA: TGTGCCAGCAGCGTCTGGGGGGCAGGCAATCAGCCCCAGCATTTT
CDR3: CASSVWGAGNQPQHF
J: TRBJ1-5
size: few
D: NA
V: TRBV27

DNA: TGCAGTGCTAGACCCGAGAACACTGAAGCTTTCTTT
CDR3: CSARPENTEAFF
J: TRBJ1-1
size: few
D: NA
V: TRBV20-1

DNA: TGTGCCACCAGTGACCGTGGACAGGGGGCGCTAAATGAGCAGTTCTTC
CDR3: CATSDRGQGALNEQFF
J: TRBJ2-1
size: NA
D: TRBD1
V: TRBV24-1

DNA: TGCGCCAGCAGCCGGAGAGGACAGGGGAACGGGGGTGAGCAGTTCTTC
CDR3: CASSRRGQGNGGEQFF
J: TRBJ2-1
size: many
D: TRBD1
V: TRBV5-1

DNA: TGCAGCGTTGCACAGGCCTACTCTGGGGCCAACGTCCTGACTTTC
CDR3: CSVAQAYSGANVLTF
J: TRBJ2-6
size: many
D: NA
V: TRBV29-1

DNA: TGCAGCGTTTTTCGGCAGGGTTACAATGTGCAGTTCTTC
CDR3: CSVFRQGYNVQFF
J: TRBJ2-1
size: few
D: NA
V: TRBV29-1

DNA: TGCAGCGCAGCGGGCCCTCAGGCGACAGATACGCAGTATTTT
CDR3: CSAAGPQATDTQYF
J: TRBJ2-3
size: NA
D: NA
V: TRBV29-1

DNA: TGTGCCAGCAGCCAAGCCGCCCGGGCGAACACTGAAGCTTTCTTT
CDR3: CASSQAARANTEAFF
J: TRBJ1-1
size: NA
D: NA
V: TRBV3-1

DNA: TGTGCCAGTAGCAGCGGGACGGTGAACACTGAAGCTTTCTTT
CDR3: CASSSGTVNTEAFF
J: TRBJ1-1
size: many
D: NA
V: TRBV19

DNA: TGTGCCAGCTCACCTTCCGGGACAGGGGACGAGCAGTACTTC
CDR3: CASSPSGTGDEQYF
J: TRBJ2-7
size: few
D: TRBD1
V: TRBV18

DNA: TGCGCCAGCAGCTTAGACAGCTACAACACTGAAGCTTTCTTT
CDR3: CASSLDSYNTEAFF
J: TRBJ1-1
size: NA
D: NA
V: TRBV5-1

DNA: TGTGCCAGCAGCTCCCGGGAAACTGTTGCAACTAATGAAAAACTGTTTTTT
CDR3: CASSSRETVATNEKLFF
J: TRBJ1-4
size: few
D: NA
V: TRBV5-6

DNA: TGTGCCGGCAGTTTAACGAGACAGGGGGGGGCTGAAGCTTTCTTT
CDR3: CAGSLTRQGGAEAFF
J: TRBJ1-1
size: NA
D: TRBD1
V: TRBV28

DNA: TGTGCCAGCAGTTTCCCCGGATCGCGACTAGACGATAGCAATCAGCCCCAGCATTTT
CDR3: CASSFPGSRLDDSNQPQHF
J: TRBJ1-5
size: NA
D: NA
V: TRBV28